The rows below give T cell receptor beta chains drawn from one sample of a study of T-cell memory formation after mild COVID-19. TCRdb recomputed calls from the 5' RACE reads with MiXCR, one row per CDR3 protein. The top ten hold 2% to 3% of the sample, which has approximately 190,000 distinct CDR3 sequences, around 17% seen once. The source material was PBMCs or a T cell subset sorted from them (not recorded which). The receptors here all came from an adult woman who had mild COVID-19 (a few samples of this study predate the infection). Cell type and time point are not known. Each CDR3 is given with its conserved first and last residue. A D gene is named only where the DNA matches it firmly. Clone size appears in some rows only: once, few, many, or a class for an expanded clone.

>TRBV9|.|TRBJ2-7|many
CASSVVGSSYEQYF
TGTGCCAGCAGCGTAGTCGGGAGCTCCTACGAGCAGTACTTC
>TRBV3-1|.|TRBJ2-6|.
CASSQISFSGANVLTF
TGTGCCAGCAGCCAAATATCTTTCTCTGGGGCCAACGTCCTGACTTTC
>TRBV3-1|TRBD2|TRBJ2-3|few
CASSLPRLASTDTQYF
TGTGCCAGCAGCCTTCCCAGACTAGCGAGCACAGATACGCAGTATTTT
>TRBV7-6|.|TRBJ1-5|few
CASSLVGGQPQHF
TGTGCCAGCAGCTTAGTTGGCGGGCAGCCCCAGCATTTT
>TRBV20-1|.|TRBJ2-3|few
CSARVITGTDTQYF
TGCAGTGCTAGAGTGATTACGGGCACAGATACGCAGTATTTT
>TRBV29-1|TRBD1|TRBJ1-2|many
CSVEARGASYGYTF
TGCAGCGTTGAAGCCAGGGGGGCCAGCTATGGCTACACCTTC
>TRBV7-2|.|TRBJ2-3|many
CASSLRGSSDTQYF
TGTGCCAGCAGCTTACGAGGGAGCTCAGATACGCAGTATTTT
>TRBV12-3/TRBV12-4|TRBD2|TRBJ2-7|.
CASRQGGGTSGYEQYF
TGTGCCAGCAGGCAAGGCGGCGGGACTAGCGGCTACGAGCAGTACTTC
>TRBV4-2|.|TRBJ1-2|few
CASSQFGGRIYYGYTF
TGTGCCAGCAGCCAATTCGGGGGCAGGATATATTATGGCTACACCTTC
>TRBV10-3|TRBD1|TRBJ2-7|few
CAISRDETGSYEQYF
TGTGCCATCAGTAGGGATGAGACAGGGTCTTACGAGCAGTACTTC
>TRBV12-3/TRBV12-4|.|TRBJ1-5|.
CASSSHRNNQPQHF
TGTGCCAGCAGTTCTCACAGGAACAATCAGCCCCAGCATTTT
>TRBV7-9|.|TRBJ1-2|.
CASSLRGVEGYTF
TGTGCCAGCAGCTTGAGGGGCGTGGAGGGCTACACCTTC
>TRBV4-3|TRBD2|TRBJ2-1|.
CASSQGWTSGRGEQFF
TGCGCCAGCAGCCAAGGATGGACTAGCGGGAGAGGTGAGCAGTTCTTC
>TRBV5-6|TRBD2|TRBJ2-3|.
CASRKRGSTDTQYF
TGTGCCAGCAGGAAGCGGGGGAGCACAGATACGCAGTATTTT
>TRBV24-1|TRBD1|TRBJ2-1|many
CATSDLGTEVRDEQFF
TGTGCCACCAGTGATTTGGGGACAGAAGTCAGGGATGAGCAGTTCTTC
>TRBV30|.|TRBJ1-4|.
CAWSVFGTVSEKLFF
TGTGCCTGGAGTGTATTTGGGACGGTGTCGGAAAAACTGTTTTTT
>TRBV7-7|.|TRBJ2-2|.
CASQEVGTGELFF
TGTGCCAGCCAGGAAGTGGGCACCGGGGAGCTGTTTTTT